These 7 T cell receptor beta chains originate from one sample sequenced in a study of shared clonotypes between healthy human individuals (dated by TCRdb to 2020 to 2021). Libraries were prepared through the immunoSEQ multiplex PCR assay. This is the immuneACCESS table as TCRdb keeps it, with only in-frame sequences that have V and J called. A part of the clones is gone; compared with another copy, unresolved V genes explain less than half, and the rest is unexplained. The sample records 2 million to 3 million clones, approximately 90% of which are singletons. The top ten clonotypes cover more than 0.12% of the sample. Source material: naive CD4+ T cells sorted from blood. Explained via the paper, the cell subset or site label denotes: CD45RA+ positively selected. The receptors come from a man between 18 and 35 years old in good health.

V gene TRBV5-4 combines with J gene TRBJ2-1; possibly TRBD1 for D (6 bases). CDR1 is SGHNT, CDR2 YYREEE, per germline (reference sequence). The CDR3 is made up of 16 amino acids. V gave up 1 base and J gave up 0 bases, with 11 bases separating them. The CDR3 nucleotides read TGTGCCAGCAGCTTGATGGGACATAGCTCCTACAATGAGCAGTTCTTC. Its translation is CASSLMGHSSYNEQFF.

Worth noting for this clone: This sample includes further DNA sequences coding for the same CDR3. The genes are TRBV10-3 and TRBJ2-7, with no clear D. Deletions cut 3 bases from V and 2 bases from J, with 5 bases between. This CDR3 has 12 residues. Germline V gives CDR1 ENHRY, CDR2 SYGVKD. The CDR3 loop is CAISDHTYEQYF. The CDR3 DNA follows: TGTGCCATCAGTGACCACACCTACGAGCAGTACTTC.

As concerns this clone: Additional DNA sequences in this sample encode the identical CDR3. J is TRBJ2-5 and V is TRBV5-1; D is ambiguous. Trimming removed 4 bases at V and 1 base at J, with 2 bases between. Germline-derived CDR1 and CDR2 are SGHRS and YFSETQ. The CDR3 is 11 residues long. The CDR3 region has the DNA TGCGCCAGCAGCATCCAAGAGACCCAGTACTTC. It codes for CASSIQETQYF.

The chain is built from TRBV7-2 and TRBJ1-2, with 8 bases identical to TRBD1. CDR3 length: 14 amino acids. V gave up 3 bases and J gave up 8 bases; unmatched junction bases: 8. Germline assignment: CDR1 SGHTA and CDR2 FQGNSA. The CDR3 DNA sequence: TGTGCCAGCAGCTTGACAGGGGAGTGGAGAGGCTACACCTTC. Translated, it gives CASSLTGEWRGYTF.

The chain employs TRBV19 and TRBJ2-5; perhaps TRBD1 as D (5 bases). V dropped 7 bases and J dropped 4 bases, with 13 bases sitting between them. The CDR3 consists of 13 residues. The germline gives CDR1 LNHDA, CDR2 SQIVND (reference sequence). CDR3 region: CASKGVERETQYF. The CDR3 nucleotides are TGTGCCAGTAAAGGGGTCGAGCGAGAGACCCAGTACTTC.

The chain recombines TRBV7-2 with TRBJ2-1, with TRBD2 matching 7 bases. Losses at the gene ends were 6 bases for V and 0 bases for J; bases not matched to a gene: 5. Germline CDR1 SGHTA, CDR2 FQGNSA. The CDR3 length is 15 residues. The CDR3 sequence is CASSLSGPSYNEQFF. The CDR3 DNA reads TGTGCCAGCAGTCTTAGCGGGCCCTCCTACAATGAGCAGTTCTTC.

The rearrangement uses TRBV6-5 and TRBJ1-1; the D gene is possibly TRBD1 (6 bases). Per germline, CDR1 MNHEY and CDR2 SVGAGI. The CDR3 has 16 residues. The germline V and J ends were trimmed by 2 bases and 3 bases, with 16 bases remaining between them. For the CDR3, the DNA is TGTGCCAGCAGTTACCGGGGGGCCGGTAGGGACACTGAAGCTTTCTTT. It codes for CASSYRGAGRDTEAFF.